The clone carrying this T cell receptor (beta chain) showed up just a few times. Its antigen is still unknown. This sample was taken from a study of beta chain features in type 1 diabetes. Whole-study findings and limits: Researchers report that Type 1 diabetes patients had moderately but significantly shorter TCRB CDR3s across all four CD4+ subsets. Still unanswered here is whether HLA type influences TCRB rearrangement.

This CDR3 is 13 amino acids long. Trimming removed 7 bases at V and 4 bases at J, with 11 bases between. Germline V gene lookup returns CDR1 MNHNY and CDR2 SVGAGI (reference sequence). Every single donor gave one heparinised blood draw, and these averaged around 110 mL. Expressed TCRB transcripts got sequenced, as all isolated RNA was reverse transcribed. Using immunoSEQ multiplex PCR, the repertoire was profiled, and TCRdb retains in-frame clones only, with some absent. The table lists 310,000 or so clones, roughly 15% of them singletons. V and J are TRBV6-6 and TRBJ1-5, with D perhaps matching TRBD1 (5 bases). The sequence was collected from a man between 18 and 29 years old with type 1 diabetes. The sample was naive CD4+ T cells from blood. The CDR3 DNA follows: TGTGCCAGCAATCGACAGAGTAATCAGCCCCAGCATTTT. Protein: CASNRQSNQPQHF.